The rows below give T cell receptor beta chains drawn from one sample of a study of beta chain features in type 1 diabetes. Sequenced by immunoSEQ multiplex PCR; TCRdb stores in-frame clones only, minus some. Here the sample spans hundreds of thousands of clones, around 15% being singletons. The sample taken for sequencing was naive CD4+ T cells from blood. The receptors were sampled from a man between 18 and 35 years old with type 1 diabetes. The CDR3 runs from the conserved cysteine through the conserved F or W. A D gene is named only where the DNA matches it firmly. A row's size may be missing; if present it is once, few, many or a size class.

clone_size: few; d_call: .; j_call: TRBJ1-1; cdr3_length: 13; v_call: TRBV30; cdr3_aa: CAWSPGPGTEAFF; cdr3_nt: TGTGCCTGGAGTCCAGGCCCAGGGACTGAAGCTTTCTTT
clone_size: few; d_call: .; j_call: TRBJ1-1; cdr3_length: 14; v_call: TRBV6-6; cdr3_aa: CASSLTLLNTEAFF; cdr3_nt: TGTGCCAGCAGCCTGACACTATTGAACACTGAAGCTTTCTTT
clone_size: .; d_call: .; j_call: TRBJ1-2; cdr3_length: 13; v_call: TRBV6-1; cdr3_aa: CASDYGGNYGYTF; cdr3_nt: TGTGCCAGCGATTATGGGGGGAACTATGGCTACACCTTC
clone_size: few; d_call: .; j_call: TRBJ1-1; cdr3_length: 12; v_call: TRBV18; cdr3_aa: CASSPGNTEAFF; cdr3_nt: TGTGCCAGCTCACCAGGCAACACTGAAGCTTTCTTT
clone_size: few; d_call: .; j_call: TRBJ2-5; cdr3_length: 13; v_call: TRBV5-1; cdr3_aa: CASSLAQEETQYF; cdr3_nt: TGCGCCAGCAGCTTGGCCCAGGAGGAGACCCAGTACTTC
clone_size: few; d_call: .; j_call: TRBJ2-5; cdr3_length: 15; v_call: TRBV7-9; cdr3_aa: CASSTGQPTSETQYF; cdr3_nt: TGTGCCAGCAGCACGGGACAACCGACGTCAGAGACCCAGTACTTC
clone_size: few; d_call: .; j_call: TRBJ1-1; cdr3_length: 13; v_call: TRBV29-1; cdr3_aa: CRAERQENTEAFF; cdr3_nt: TGCAGAGCCGAGAGACAGGAGAACACTGAAGCTTTCTTT
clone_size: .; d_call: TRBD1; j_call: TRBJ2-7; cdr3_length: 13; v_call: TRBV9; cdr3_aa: CASSDDRGGEQYF; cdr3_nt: TGTGCCAGCAGCGACGACAGGGGAGGCGAGCAGTACTTC
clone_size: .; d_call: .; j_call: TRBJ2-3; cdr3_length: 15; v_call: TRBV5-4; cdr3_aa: CASSGFEPALDTQYF; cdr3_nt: TGTGCCAGCTCCGGGTTTGAGCCTGCCCTAGATACGCAGTATTTT
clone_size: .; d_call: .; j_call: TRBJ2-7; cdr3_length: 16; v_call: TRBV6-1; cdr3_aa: CASSELAGLTSYEQYF; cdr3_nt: TGTGCCAGCAGTGAATTGGCGGGCCTCACCTCCTACGAGCAGTACTTC
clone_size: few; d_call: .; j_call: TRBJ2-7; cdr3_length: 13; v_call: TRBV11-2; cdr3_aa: CASSHVGSYEQYF; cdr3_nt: TGTGCCAGCAGCCACGTCGGCTCCTACGAGCAGTACTTC
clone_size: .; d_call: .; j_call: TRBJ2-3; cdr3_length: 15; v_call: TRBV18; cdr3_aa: CASSPSFIKTDTQYF; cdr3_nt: TGTGCCAGCTCACCATCGTTTATCAAAACAGATACGCAGTATTTT
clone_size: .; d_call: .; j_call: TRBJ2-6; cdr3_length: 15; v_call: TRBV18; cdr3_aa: CASSGMSTGANVLTF; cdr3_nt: TGTGCCAGCTCGGGTATGTCGACTGGGGCCAACGTCCTGACTTTC
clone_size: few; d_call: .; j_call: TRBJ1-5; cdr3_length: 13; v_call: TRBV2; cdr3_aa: CASSLDPYQPQHF; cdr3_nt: TGTGCCAGCAGCCTCGACCCCTATCAGCCCCAGCATTTT
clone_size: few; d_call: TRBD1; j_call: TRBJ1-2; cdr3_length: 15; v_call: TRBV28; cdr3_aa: CASSLFAQGADGYTF; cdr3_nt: TGTGCCAGCAGTTTATTTGCACAGGGGGCTGATGGCTACACCTTC
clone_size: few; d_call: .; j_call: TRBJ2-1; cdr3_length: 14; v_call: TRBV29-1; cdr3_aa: CSVEVAIAYNEQFF; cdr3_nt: TGCAGCGTTGAAGTAGCGATTGCCTACAATGAGCAGTTCTTC
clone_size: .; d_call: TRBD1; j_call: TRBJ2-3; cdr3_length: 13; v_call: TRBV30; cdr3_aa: CAWREGATDTQYF; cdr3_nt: TGTGCCTGGAGAGAGGGGGCCACAGATACGCAGTATTTT
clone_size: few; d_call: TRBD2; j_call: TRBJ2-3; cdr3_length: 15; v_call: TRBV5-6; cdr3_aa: CASSAVSGGTDTQYF; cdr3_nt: TGTGCCAGCAGTGCCGTTAGCGGGGGCACAGATACGCAGTATTTT
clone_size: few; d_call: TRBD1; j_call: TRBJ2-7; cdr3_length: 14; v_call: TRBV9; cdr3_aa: CASSPDQGAYEQYF; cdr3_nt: TGTGCCAGCAGCCCGGATCAGGGGGCCTACGAGCAGTACTTC
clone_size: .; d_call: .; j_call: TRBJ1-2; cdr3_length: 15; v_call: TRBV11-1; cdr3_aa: CASSLAGRAGYGYTF; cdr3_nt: TGTGCCAGCAGCTTAGCTGGCAGGGCGGGCTATGGCTACACCTTC
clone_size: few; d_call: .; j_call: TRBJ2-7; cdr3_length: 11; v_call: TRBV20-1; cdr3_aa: CSYGGPYEQYF; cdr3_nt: TGCAGTTACGGGGGGCCCTACGAGCAGTACTTC
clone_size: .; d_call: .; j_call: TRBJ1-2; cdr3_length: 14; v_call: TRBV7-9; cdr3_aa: CASSLGQEIHGYTF; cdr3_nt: TGTGCCAGCAGCTTAGGGCAGGAAATACATGGCTACACCTTC
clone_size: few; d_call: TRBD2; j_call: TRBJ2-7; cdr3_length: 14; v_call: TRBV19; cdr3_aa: CASSNPAGAYEQYF; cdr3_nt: TGTGCCAGTAGTAATCCAGCGGGGGCCTACGAGCAGTACTTC
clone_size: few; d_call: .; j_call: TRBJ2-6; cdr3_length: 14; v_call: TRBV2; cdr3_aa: CASSDRTGANVLTF; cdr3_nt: TGTGCCAGCAGCGACAGGACTGGGGCCAACGTCCTGACTTTC